Each of the 23 T cell receptor beta chains below was sequenced from the same sample in a study of cytomegalovirus exposure and HLA in healthy donors. The PCR used 60 Vbeta and 13 Jbeta primers. Profiled with immunoSEQ multiplex PCR; TCRdb holds only in-frame clones, not every one. Seen here are approximately 86,000 clones, 76% observed once, and the top ten hold more than 2.5%. The source material was PBMCs. These receptors originate from a man aged 35 to 55 in good health and CMV-seronegative.

To note about this clone: This same CDR3 is encoded by further DNA sequences in the sample. The chain links TRBV5-6 to TRBJ2-7, with 10 bases fitting TRBD2. Germline V gene data show CDR1 as SGHDT and CDR2 as YYEEEE. J gave up 2 bases and V 1 base, and 3 bases lay outside the gene matches. The CDR3 is 15 amino acids. The CDR3 is CASSLTSGVAYEQYF. DNA for the CDR3: TGTGCCAGCAGCTTGACTAGCGGGGTTGCCTACGAGCAGTACTTC. The full variable domain, in which reference TRBV5-6 and TRBJ2-7 provide the parts outside the CDR3, is DAGVTQSPTHLIKTRGQQVTLRCSPKSGHDTVSWYQQALGQGPQFIFQYYEEEERQRGNFPDRFSGHQFPNYSSELNVNALLLGDSALYLCASSLTSGVAYEQYFGPGTRLTVT.

This clone turned up a few times. This chain uses TRBV6-5 with TRBJ2-5; 8 bases line up with TRBD1. The assigned J gene may be wrong: the sequence end matches TRBJ2-7 better. The CDR3 has 15 residues. Germline CDR1 reads MNHEY; CDR2 reads SVGAGI. CDR3 loop: CARKLLQGASHEQYF. The DNA of the CDR3 is TGTGCCAGAAAGTTATTGCAGGGGGCGAGCCACGAGCAGTACTTC.

This rearrangement joins TRBV5-4 to TRBJ2-5, with D tentatively TRBD2 (6 bases). Trimming took off 3 bases at V and 5 bases at J, with 20 bases between the two ends. The CDR3 extends over 16 amino acids. Germline lookup yields CDR1 SGHNT and CDR2 YYREEE (reference sequence). The DNA of the CDR3 is TGTGCCAGCAGCTCCAGTGGGGCGGGGAACAGGGAGACCCAGTACTTC. This sequence encodes CASSSSGAGNRETQYF.

In this sample, this clone turned up a few times. The V call is TRBV6-5, the J call TRBJ2-5; 7 nucleotides line up with TRBD2. Germline lookup yields CDR1 MNHEY and CDR2 SVGAGI. This CDR3 is 13 amino acids long. V lost 11 bases and J lost 3; bases outside the gene matches: 9. Here the CDR3 DNA reads TGTGCCGGGGCGGGGGAGCGGGAAGAGACCCAGTACTTC. It is translated as CAGAGEREETQYF.

The chain joins TRBV18 to TRBJ1-1; 8 bases map to TRBD1. CDR3 size: 15 residues. Germline values: CDR1 KGHSH, CDR2 LQKENI. The V segment lost 3 bases and the J segment 3 bases; nucleotides outside the gene matches: 6. The CDR3 bases are TGTGCCAGCTCACCGGGACAGGTCAAACACACTGAAGCTTTCTTT. Protein product: CASSPGQVKHTEAFF.

This chain uses TRBV2 with TRBJ2-5, with D hard to call. There are 11 residues in the CDR3. CDR1 SNHLY and CDR2 FYNNEI come from the germline V gene. V was pared by 7 bases and J by 5 bases, with 8 bases between. CDR3 sequence (DNA): TGTGCCAGCACGAACGGGGAGACCCAGTACTTC. It encodes CASTNGETQYF.

This clone was detected only a few times. The chain links TRBV4-2 to TRBJ1-1; TRBD1 aligns across 8 bases. Germline values: CDR1 LGHNA, CDR2 YNFKEQ. J lost 0 bases, V lost 0 bases, and 3 bases had no gene match. This CDR3 contains 16 residues. The DNA for the CDR3 is TGTGCCAGCAGCCAAGACGCAGGGGGCATGAACACTGAAGCTTTCTTT. Translation: CASSQDAGGMNTEAFF.

The gene calls are TRBV6-4 and TRBJ1-6, with TRBD1 identical over 7 bases. CDR3 length equals 14 residues. Germline CDR1 and CDR2: MRHNA and SNTAGT. J was trimmed by 7 bases and V by 3 bases; bases with no gene match: 3. CDR3 nucleotide sequence: TGTGCCAGCAGTGAGCTACAGGGGAATTCACCCCTCCACTTT. Amino acid sequence: CASSELQGNSPLHF.

The chain carries TRBV5-1 and TRBJ2-7, with TRBD2 identical over 9 bases. The DNA end favors TRBJ2-1, so the J call may be wrong. Germline values: CDR1 SGHRS, CDR2 YFSETQ. The CDR3 runs 17 residues. CDR3 DNA sequence: TGCGCCAGCAGCTTGGCGCGGGAGCGGGGGGCTTACAATGAGCAGTTCTTC. Protein product: CASSLARERGAYNEQFF.

This clone was recorded once. The chain joins TRBV5-6 to TRBJ2-7, with 16 positions matching TRBD2. This CDR3 is 17 amino acids long. Trimming at V came to 4 bases and at J to 7 bases, leaving 11 bases not matched to a gene. Germline CDR1 is SGHDT and CDR2 is YYEEEE. In DNA form, the CDR3 reads TGTGCCAGCAGCATCGGGACTAGCGGGGGGGCAGGGGAAGAGCAGTACTTC. Amino acid sequence: CASSIGTSGGAGEEQYF.

The rearrangement joins TRBV15 to TRBJ2-5; the D gene is possibly TRBD1 (6 bases). CDR1 and CDR2 from the germline V gene are LNHNV and YYDKDF (reference sequence). The germline V and J ends were trimmed by 1 base and 5 bases, with 11 bases remaining between them. CDR3 length equals 14 residues. In DNA form, the CDR3 reads TGTGCCACCAGCAGAGGGGGACATCTGGAGACCCAGTACTTC. The encoded protein is CATSRGGHLETQYF. Filled out from reference TRBV15 and TRBJ2-5, the complete variable domain reads DAMVIQNPRYQVTQFGKPVTLSCSQTLNHNVMYWYQQKSSQAPKLLFHYYDKDFNNEADTPDNFQSRRPNTSFCFLDIRSPGLGDTAMYLCATSRGGHLETQYFGPGTRLLVL.

This rearrangement joins TRBV7-3 to TRBJ1-1, with 8 bases lining up with TRBD1. CDR3 size: 14 residues. CDR1 is SGHTA and CDR2 is FQGTGA in the germline V gene. V dropped 3 bases and J dropped 7; count of bases not matched to a gene: 7. This chain's CDR3 is CASSLTGELGEAFF. CDR3 nucleotide sequence: TGTGCCAGCAGCTTGACAGGGGAATTAGGTGAAGCTTTCTTT.

In this sample, this clone turned up a few times. V is TRBV6-5 and J is TRBJ1-1; 7 nucleotides line up with TRBD1. Looked up from germline, CDR1 is MNHEY and CDR2 is SVGAGI. With 6 bases clipped from V and 0 bases from J, the junction kept 4 bases outside the gene matches. This CDR3 has 14 residues. The CDR3 nucleotides are TGTGCCAGCAGACCGGGACAGATGAACACTGAAGCTTTCTTT. It yields the protein CASRPGQMNTEAFF.

The rearrangement joins TRBV29-1 to TRBJ1-2; D possibly corresponds to TRBD1 (5 bases). The CDR3 loop spans 10 amino acids. Trimming cost V 7 bases and J 8 bases, with 11 bases left between them. Germline CDR1 reads SQVTM; CDR2 reads ANQGSEA. As DNA, the CDR3 is TGCAGCGCTGGGGCCGGAGGCTACACCTTC. Its protein product is CSAGAGGYTF.

A single count supports this clone. The chain is built from TRBV29-1 and TRBJ2-5; 7 bases agree with TRBD2. The J call may be mistaken, given a closer DNA end match to TRBJ2-7. Germline values: CDR1 SQVTM, CDR2 ANQGSEA. The CDR3 has 15 amino acids. The CDR3 loop is CSARPSGTSSYEQYF. Here the CDR3 DNA reads TGCAGCGCCCGACCCAGCGGGACCAGCTCCTACGAGCAGTACTTC.

The V gene is TRBV28, the J gene TRBJ1-1; 9 bases fit TRBD1. This CDR3 comprises 14 residues. Looked up from germline, CDR1 is MDHEN and CDR2 is SYDVKM. Germline trimming cut 2 bases from V and 3 bases from J; bases unmatched to any gene: 1. The CDR3 sequence: CASSLGTGYTEAFF. The CDR3 DNA sequence: TGTGCCAGCAGTTTAGGGACAGGGTACACTGAAGCTTTCTTT.

Written as DNA, the CDR3 is TGTGCCAGCAGTGGCGGGACAGGGGGTTTTGAGGCCCAGTACTTC. It translates to CASSGGTGGFEAQYF. The genes are TRBV2 and TRBJ2-5; the match to TRBD1 covers 11 bases. The germline CDR1 and CDR2 sequences are SNHLY and FYNNEI. The ends lost 4 bases at V and 9 bases at J; junction bases unmatched: 10. The CDR3 totals 15 residues.

This clone was picked up one time. V gene TRBV4-3 combines with J gene TRBJ2-3; 8 nucleotides match TRBD2. There are 16 residues in the CDR3. In germline, CDR1 is LGHNA, CDR2 YSLEER. V was pared by 1 base and J by 1 base, with 4 bases of the junction left unmatched. CDR3 sequence: CASSQVAGPRTDTQYF. CDR3 coding DNA: TGCGCCAGCAGCCAAGTAGCGGGGCCCCGCACAGATACGCAGTATTTT.

The rearrangement uses TRBV7-6 and TRBJ2-5, with 11 nucleotides matching TRBD2. The V segment lost 7 bases and the J segment 4 bases; nucleotides outside the gene matches: 5. CDR1 SGHVS and CDR2 FNYEAQ come from the germline V gene. The CDR3 spans 14 residues. CDR3 in DNA: TGTGCCAGCACTCTAGCGGGGGGCGGAGAGACCCAGTACTTC. This encodes CASTLAGGGETQYF.

The chain employs TRBV11-2 and TRBJ1-3; D gene unclear. The CDR3 loop spans 14 amino acids. Deletions cut 2 bases from V and 4 bases from J, with 9 bases between. In germline, CDR1 is SGHAT, CDR2 FQNNGV. The CDR3 DNA reads TGTGCCAGCAGCTTATCAGGAAAAGGAAACACCATATATTTT. Protein: CASSLSGKGNTIYF. Using reference TRBV11-2 and TRBJ1-3 for the parts outside the CDR3, the full variable domain is EAGVAQSPRYKIIEKRQSVAFWCNPISGHATLYWYQQILGQGPKLLIQFQNNGVVDDSQLPKDRFSAERLKGVDSTLKIQPAKLEDSAVYLCASSLSGKGNTIYFGEGSWLTVV.

The chain links TRBV4-3 to TRBJ2-7; perhaps TRBD2 as D (6 bases). Germline CDR1 and CDR2: LGHNA and YSLEER. The CDR3 has 13 amino acids. V was pared by 2 bases and J by 4 bases, with 9 bases between. Written as DNA, the CDR3 is TGCGCCAGCAGCCAAACGGAGGGGTACGAGCAGTACTTC. This encodes CASSQTEGYEQYF.

This clone has just a few counts. V and J are TRBV10-3 and TRBJ2-7; 7 bases are shared with TRBD1. Germline CDR1 reads ENHRY; CDR2 reads SYGVKD. This CDR3 contains 12 residues. The V and J ends lost 10 bases and 5 bases, in that order; junction bases with no gene match: 8. Here the CDR3 reads CATRRGRHEQYF. Here the CDR3 DNA reads TGTGCCACCCGAAGGGGGCGCCACGAGCAGTACTTC.

V and J are TRBV2 and TRBJ2-3, with TRBD2 matching 12 bases. The germline V gene encodes CDR1 SNHLY and CDR2 FYNNEI. V shed 6 bases and J 2 bases; nucleotides not matched to a gene: 18. This CDR3 contains 20 residues. The CDR3 sequence: CASRAWSGLAGPSTTDTQYF. In DNA, the CDR3 is TGTGCCAGCAGGGCCTGGAGTGGACTAGCGGGGCCATCTACCACAGATACGCAGTATTTT.